This T cell receptor beta chain appears in the sequencing data of a study of blood T cell repertoires in COVID-19. V gave up 1 base and J gave up 8 bases; unmatched junction bases: 8. The length of the CDR3 is 15 residues. Germline CDR1 reads SGHKS; CDR2 reads YYEKEE (reference sequence). TCRdb's table, derived via immunoSEQ multiplex PCR, lists solely in-frame clones and lacks some. Here the sample spans 180,000 or so clones, about 80% being singletons. The chain couples TRBV5-5 to TRBJ2-3, with 9 bases fitting TRBD1. Source material: peripheral blood. The TCR originated in a woman in her fifties or sixties with active or convalescent COVID-19. CDR3 residues: CASSLTGQGFSTQYF. DNA for the CDR3: TGTGCCAGCAGCTTGACGGGACAGGGTTTTAGTACGCAGTATTTT.